The T cell receptor (beta chain) under discussion was sequenced for a study of OX40 agonist ivuxolimab in advanced cancers. Background for the entire study: Ivuxolimab was an agonistic, fully human IgG2 monoclonal antibody directed against OX40 (CD134), a costimulatory receptor. Of the roughly 52 patients in dose escalation, about 20 had hepatocellular carcinoma, about 15 had melanoma, 9 had renal cell carcinoma and 9 had head and neck cancer. Peripheral TCRbeta sequencing was intended to test whether TCR sequence diversity was altered and clonal T-cell expansion was caused by ivuxolimab. Intravenous ivuxolimab was administered to patients every 2 weeks at six dose levels: 0.01, 0.1, 0.3, 1.5, 3 and 10 mg/kg. Three dose-escalation patients achieved partial responses, one with hepatocellular carcinoma and two with cutaneous melanoma. Patients were allowed to have had prior anti-PD-1, anti-PD-L1 or anti-CTLA-4 therapy, and around 40% of the dose-escalation patients had previously received checkpoint inhibitors. In the dose-escalation cohort, nearly 85% of patients were male, and the mean age was 60 years with a range of roughly 23 to 90. The paper covers the monotherapy dose-escalation part of the phase I ivuxolimab trial, which included N ≈ 57 patients.

As regards this clone: Its cognate antigen has yet to be identified. No base-level quality is on record; no much larger clone is a single base apart.

The trial excluded patients who had a history of autoimmune disease or who were on systemic immunosuppression. Peripheral blood for TCR sequencing was collected from all dose cohorts at baseline, on cycle 4 day 1, and on cycle 7 day 1. The samples were drawn from a first-in-human, open-label, multicenter phase I dose-escalation trial of ivuxolimab. Adults with locally advanced or metastatic melanoma, renal cell, hepatocellular, or head and neck squamous cell carcinoma were enrolled in the trial. Before TCR sequencing, CD4+ T cells and CD8+ T cells were sorted from peripheral blood as separate populations. V loses 1 base of germline sequence and J loses 3 bases, and the interval between the two ends is 7 bases. There are 13 amino acids in the CDR3, from cysteine to phenylalanine inclusive. Only the CDR3 portion is preserved as DNA: 39 bases, with reading frame beginning at the first base. The germline V gene gives CDR1 as LGHNA and CDR2 as YSLEER.

Overall study outcomes, separate from this receptor: Which antigens the clonally expanded peripheral T cells were specific for was not determined. Low levels of normalized T-cell clonal expansion were also shown by some nonresponding patients. Partial responders in the 0.1-3.0 mg/kg groups had among the lowest normalized peripheral clonal expansion, especially among CD8+ T cells. Clonal expansion of both CD4+ and CD8+ blood T cells was observed from baseline to week 6 at doses 0.1 to 3.0 mg/kg. After ivuxolimab, CD8+ T cells had more expanded clones than CD4+ T cells on average.

For sequencing of the TCRbeta CDR3 region, genomic DNA was extracted from the sorted cells. TCRbeta CDR3 regions were sequenced using the immunoSEQ Assay. TCRdb provides this immuneACCESS table in a form limited to in-frame rearrangements. Some clones are lacking; in checked studies, under half of them reflect an unresolved V gene, and why the rest are absent is not known. The sample records about 28,000 clones, roughly 87% of which are singletons. The ten largest clones capture about 16% of the sample. The sequence was collected from an adult with an advanced solid tumor such as melanoma, head and neck, liver or kidney cancer. The source material was CD4+ or CD8+ T cells sorted from blood, sampled in a trial of the OX40 agonist ivuxolimab. The chain employs TRBV4-3 and TRBJ2-7, with no D gene named confidently. The nucleotide sequence is given as TGCGCCAGCAGCCAAGGGCTAGGCTACGAGCAGTACTTC. Its product reads: CASSQGLGYEQYF.